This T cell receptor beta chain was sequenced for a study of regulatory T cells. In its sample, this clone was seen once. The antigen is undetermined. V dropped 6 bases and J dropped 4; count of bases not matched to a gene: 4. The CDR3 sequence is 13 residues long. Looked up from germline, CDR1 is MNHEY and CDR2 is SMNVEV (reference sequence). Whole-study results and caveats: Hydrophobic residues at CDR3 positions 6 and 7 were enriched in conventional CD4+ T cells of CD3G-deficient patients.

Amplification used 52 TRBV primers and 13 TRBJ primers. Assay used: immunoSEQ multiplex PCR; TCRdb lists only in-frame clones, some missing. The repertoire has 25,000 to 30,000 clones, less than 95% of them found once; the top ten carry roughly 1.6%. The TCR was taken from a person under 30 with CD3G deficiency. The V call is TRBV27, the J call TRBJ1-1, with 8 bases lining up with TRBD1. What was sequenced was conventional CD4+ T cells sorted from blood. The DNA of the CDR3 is TGTGCCAGCAGAGATACAGGGGGCACTGAAGCTTTCTTT. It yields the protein CASRDTGGTEAFF.